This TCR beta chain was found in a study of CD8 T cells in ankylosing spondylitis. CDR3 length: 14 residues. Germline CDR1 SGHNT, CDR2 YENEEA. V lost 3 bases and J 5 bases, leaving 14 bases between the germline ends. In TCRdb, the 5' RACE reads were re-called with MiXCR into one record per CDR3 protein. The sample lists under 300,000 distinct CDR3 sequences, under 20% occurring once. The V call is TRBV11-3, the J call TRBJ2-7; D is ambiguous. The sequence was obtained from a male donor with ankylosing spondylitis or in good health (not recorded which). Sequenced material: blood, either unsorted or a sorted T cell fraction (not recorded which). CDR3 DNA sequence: TGTGCCAGCAGCTTTCGGGCCTCACCTAACGAGCAGTACTTC. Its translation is CASSFRASPNEQYF.